The T cell receptor (beta chain) described here comes from a study of blood T cell repertoires in COVID-19. Losses at the gene ends were 6 bases for V and 8 bases for J; bases not matched to a gene: 6. The CDR3 totals 12 residues. Measured with immunoSEQ multiplex PCR; TCRdb has only the in-frame clones, and not every one. The sample consists of about 110,000 clones, approximately 84% of them appearing once. The sequenced sample consisted of peripheral blood. The clonotype originates from a woman in her thirties or forties with acute or convalescent COVID-19. J is TRBJ1-2 and V is TRBV12-3 or TRBV12-4; 7 nucleotides align to TRBD1. The CDR3 DNA reads TGTGCCAGCAGCGGCAGGGGGAGCGGCTACACCTTC. It is translated as CASSGRGSGYTF.